Presented here are 21 T cell receptor beta chains from one specimen sequenced in a study of blood T cells in healthy people across ages. It was with a sample-barcoded 5' primer and a J-beta primer mix that a second PCR of roughly 7 to 11 cycles was run. TCRdb passed the 5' RACE reads through MiXCR, listing each CDR3 protein once. The sample contains 650,000 to 950,000 distinct CDR3 sequences, 40% to 50% of which appear only once. The sequencing sample was made of blood. These receptors came from a man aged 55 to 69 in good health.

J is TRBJ2-3 and V is TRBV10-3; 8 bases match TRBD2. With V trimmed by 6 bases and J by 5 bases, 16 bases remained unmatched. The CDR3 loop spans 17 amino acids. Germline V CDR1 and CDR2: ENHRY, SYGVKD. The CDR3: CAISRFGGSGEVDTQYF. In DNA, the CDR3 is TGTGCCATCAGCAGGTTTGGGGGTAGCGGGGAAGTAGATACGCAGTATTTT.

This clonotype was counted at least ten times. The V call is TRBV27, the J call TRBJ2-7, with 7 nucleotides matching TRBD1. Per the germline V gene, CDR1 is MNHEY and CDR2 is SMNVEV (reference sequence). The CDR3 runs to 15 residues. V shed 6 bases and J 0 bases; nucleotides not matched to a gene: 8. In DNA form, the CDR3 reads TGTGCCAGCAGAAACGACAGGGACCGCTCCTACGAGCAGTACTTC. Residues: CASRNDRDRSYEQYF.

About this clonotype: The germline gene is not matched at one end of the junction; a read error may be the cause. The chain carries TRBV10-3 and TRBJ1-5; unclear D gene. Germline CDR1 ENHRY, CDR2 SYGVKD. The CDR3 totals 15 residues. CDR3 sequence reads: CAISETPNSNQPRHF. CDR3 nucleotides: TGTGCCATCAGTGAGACCCCTAATAGCAATCAGCCCCGGCATTTT.

This clonotype was counted between two and nine times. The rearrangement joins TRBV7-8 to TRBJ2-5; 8 bases fit TRBD2. Trimming removed 1 base from V and 4 bases from J; junction bases left unmatched: 5. This CDR3 is built from 15 residues. CDR1 is SGHVS and CDR2 is FQNEAQ in the germline V gene. The DNA for the CDR3 is TGTGCCAGCAGCTTAGACCGCGGGGGGCTAGAGACCCAGTACTTC. This sequence encodes CASSLDRGGLETQYF.

Concerning this clonotype: A read error is possible here, since a much larger clone lies one base away. The V and J genes are TRBV20-1 and TRBJ1-1; 7 bases match TRBD1. The germline V gene has CDR1 DFQATT and CDR2 SNEGSKA (reference sequence). The CDR3 has 17 amino acids. CDR3 amino acids: CSAGGGVRRHSNTKAFF. The CDR3 bases are TGCAGTGCGGGAGGGGGCGTGAGGAGACATAGCAACACTAAAGCTTTCTTT.

The rearrangement uses TRBV28 and TRBJ2-5, with 8 bases aligning to TRBD2. This CDR3 comprises 15 residues. The germline CDR1 and CDR2 sequences are MDHEN and SYDVKM. V shed 3 bases and J 2 bases; nucleotides not matched to a gene: 5. The CDR3 protein is CASSFLRGGQETQYF. The CDR3 DNA follows: TGTGCCAGCAGTTTCCTCCGGGGGGGGCAAGAGACCCAGTACTTC.

This clonotype was detected ten times or more. A much larger clone differs from this one at a single base, so this may be a read error. For the CDR3, the DNA is TGCGCCAGCAGCTGGGGGACAGAGGTAGATGAGCAGTACTTC. Translating gives CASSWGTEVDEQYF. This rearrangement joins TRBV5-1 to TRBJ2-5; 7 positions match TRBD1. The V gene's germline CDR1 is SGHRS and CDR2 YFSETQ. The J segment lost 11 bases and the V segment lost 3 bases, leaving 13 bases of the junction unmatched. This CDR3 spans 14 amino acids.

This clonotype was counted a few times. The gene calls are TRBV20-1 and TRBJ2-7; the match to TRBD2 covers 8 bases. The germline CDR1 and CDR2 sequences are DFQATT and SNEGSKA (reference sequence). V lost 3 bases to trimming and J lost 5 bases; unmatched junction nucleotides: 3. The CDR3 is 12 amino acids. The CDR3 loop reads CSASGGAHEQYF. The CDR3 DNA is TGCAGTGCTAGCGGGGGGGCCCACGAGCAGTACTTC.

This clonotype has just a few counts. J is TRBJ2-7 and V is TRBV20-1; 9 positions agree with TRBD1. Trimming at V came to 3 bases and at J to 3 bases, leaving 9 bases not matched to a gene. The CDR3 length is 15 residues. CDR1 DFQATT and CDR2 SNEGSKA come from the germline V gene (reference sequence). CDR3: CSARSRDRVFYEQYF. DNA for the CDR3: TGCAGTGCTAGGAGCAGGGACAGGGTCTTCTACGAGCAGTACTTC.

This clonotype was recorded at least ten times. The chain combines TRBV10-3 with TRBJ2-1; the D is unclear. Germline CDR1 is ENHRY and CDR2 is SYGVKD. The CDR3 sequence is 12 residues long. Between the trimmed V and J ends, which lost 0 bases and 7 bases, there was a span of 4 bases. CDR3 region: CAISESGNEQFF. The CDR3 nucleotides are TGTGCCATCAGTGAGTCTGGGAATGAGCAGTTCTTC.

This chain joins TRBV7-2 and TRBJ2-7; D is ambiguous. The CDR3 is 13 residues long. Per the germline V gene, CDR1 is SGHTA and CDR2 is FQGNSA. V lost 1 base and J 2 bases, leaving 6 bases between the germline ends. The CDR3 bases are TGTGCCAGCAGCTTAGTCCACGCCTACGAGCAGTACTTC. Translated, it gives CASSLVHAYEQYF.

This clonotype appeared many times. The chain joins TRBV7-9 to TRBJ2-1; D is possibly TRBD2 (5 bases). V was cut by 4 bases and J by 9 bases, with 13 bases left in between. This CDR3 spans 13 amino acids. The germline gives CDR1 SEHNR, CDR2 FQNEAQ (reference sequence). CDR3 in DNA: TGTGCCAGCAGCTCGGGCGACTATGGTGAGCAGTTCTTC. Its protein is CASSSGDYGEQFF.

This chain links TRBV5-1 with TRBJ2-2, with a possible D match to TRBD2 (5 bases). Germline-derived CDR1 and CDR2 are SGHRS and YFSETQ. The CDR3 has 19 amino acids. V was clipped by 1 base and J by 4 bases, with 23 bases between them. CDR3 nucleotide sequence: TGCGCCAGCAGCTTGTTAAACCCTAGCCCCAGTACGGGCACCGGGGAGCTGTTTTTT. It is translated as CASSLLNPSPSTGTGELFF.

In its sample, this clonotype was seen many times. The chain joins TRBV12-3 or TRBV12-4 to TRBJ2-4, with 11 bases matching TRBD1. The CDR3 sequence is 15 residues long. The J segment lost 6 bases and the V segment lost 5 bases, leaving 6 bases of the junction unmatched. This CDR3 is CASSTTGTGGNIQYF. In DNA, the CDR3 is TGTGCCAGCAGTACAACCGGGACAGGGGGAAACATTCAGTACTTC.

This rearrangement joins TRBV7-2 to TRBJ2-4, with D perhaps being TRBD1 or TRBD2 (6 bases each). The end of the DNA fits TRBJ2-5 better, so the J call may be wrong. This CDR3 has 14 amino acids. Germline V gene sequence: CDR1 SGHTA, CDR2 FQGNSA. The CDR3, as DNA: TGTGCCAGCAGCTCCCCCCGGGGGCTAGAGACCCAGTACTTC. It encodes CASSSPRGLETQYF.

This clonotype was seen only once. A junction boundary mismatches the germline segment, possibly from a read error. The chain has TRBV7-2 and TRBJ1-2, with 8 bases aligning to TRBD1. Germline-derived CDR1 and CDR2 are SGHTA and FQGNSA. The CDR3 is 15 amino acids. DNA of the CDR3: TGTGCCAGCAGCCCCCGGACAGGGAGGGGATATGGCTACAACTTC. Residues: CASSPRTGRGYGYNF.

This chain uses TRBV6-2 or TRBV6-3 with TRBJ2-5; TRBD1 matches at 7 bases. The DNA end is a closer match to TRBJ2-7, so the J assignment may be wrong. Germline CDR1 reads MNHEY; CDR2 reads SVGEGT. This CDR3 is 15 amino acids long. CDR3 region: CASSLIPTGDFEQYF. The CDR3 DNA reads as TGTGCCAGCAGTTTAATCCCAACAGGGGATTTCGAGCAGTACTTC.

The gene calls are TRBV27 and TRBJ2-1; TRBD1 matches 9 bases. Germline lookup yields CDR1 MNHEY and CDR2 SMNVEV (reference sequence). Germline trimming cut 1 base from V and 7 bases from J; bases unmatched to any gene: 8. This CDR3 contains 16 residues. The CDR3 DNA reads as TGTGCCAGCAGTTTATGGGGACAGGGAGTTACAAATGAGCAGTTCTTC. Translated, it gives CASSLWGQGVTNEQFF.

This clonotype was recorded many times. J is TRBJ2-5 and V is TRBV7-2; 15 bases are shared with TRBD2. This CDR3 region has 16 residues. From germline, CDR1 is SGHTA and CDR2 FQGNSA. Trimming took 5 bases from V and 4 from J; bases not matched to a gene: 5. DNA of the CDR3: TGTGCCAGCAGCCCCTCGGGACTAGCGGGGGGAGAGACCCAGTACTTC. It yields the protein CASSPSGLAGGETQYF.

The chain carries TRBV14 and TRBJ2-7; 7 positions match TRBD2. The CDR3 spans 13 residues. The ends lost 7 bases at V and 6 bases at J; junction bases unmatched: 9. Germline CDR1 is SGHDN and CDR2 is FVKESK. The CDR3 sequence is CASTRGGYSEQYF. Written as DNA, the CDR3 is TGTGCCAGCACACGCGGGGGTTACAGCGAGCAGTACTTC.

J is TRBJ2-1 and V is TRBV6-2 or TRBV6-3, with TRBD2 identical over 15 bases. Germline-derived CDR1 and CDR2 are MNHEY and SVGEGT. CDR3 length: 17 amino acids. V gave up 3 bases and J gave up 6 bases; unmatched junction bases: 6. In DNA form, the CDR3 reads TGTGCCAGCAGTTATGGCCCGGGACTAGCGGGGGGCAATGAGCAGTTCTTC. Translating it yields CASSYGPGLAGGNEQFF.